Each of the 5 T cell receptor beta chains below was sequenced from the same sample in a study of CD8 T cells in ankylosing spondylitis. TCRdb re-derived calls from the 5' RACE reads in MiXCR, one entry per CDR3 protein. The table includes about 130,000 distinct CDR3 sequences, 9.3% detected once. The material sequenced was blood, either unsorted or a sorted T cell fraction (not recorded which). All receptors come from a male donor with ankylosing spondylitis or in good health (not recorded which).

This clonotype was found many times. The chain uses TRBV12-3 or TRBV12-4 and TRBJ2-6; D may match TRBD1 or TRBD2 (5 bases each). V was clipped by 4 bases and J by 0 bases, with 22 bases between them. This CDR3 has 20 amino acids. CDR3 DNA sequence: TGTGCCAGCAGTTCCTCCCTCGGGGCAGGAAGCTCCTCTGGGGCCAACGTCCTGACTTTC. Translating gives CASSSSLGAGSSSGANVLTF.

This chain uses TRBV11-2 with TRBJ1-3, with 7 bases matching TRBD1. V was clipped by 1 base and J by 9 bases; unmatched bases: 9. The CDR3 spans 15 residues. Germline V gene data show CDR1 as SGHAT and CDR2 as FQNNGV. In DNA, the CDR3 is TGTGCCAGCAGCTTAGGCGGAAAGACAGGGACCACCATATATTTT. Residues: CASSLGGKTGTTIYF.

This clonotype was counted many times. Written as DNA, the CDR3 is TGTGCCAGCAGTTTACCAGGCGGGACAGGGGGGTCCAACTACGAGCAGTACTTC. It encodes CASSLPGGTGGSNYEQYF. This sequence joins TRBV28 and TRBJ2-7, with 11 bases lining up with TRBD1. The V gene end was trimmed by 2 bases and the J gene end by 3 bases; junction bases not matched to a gene: 12. Germline values: CDR1 MDHEN, CDR2 SYDVKM. The CDR3 extends over 18 amino acids.

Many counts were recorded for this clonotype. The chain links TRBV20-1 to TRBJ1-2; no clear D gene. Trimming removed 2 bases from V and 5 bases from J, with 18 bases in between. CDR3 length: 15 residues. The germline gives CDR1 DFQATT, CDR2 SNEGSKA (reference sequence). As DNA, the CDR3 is TGCAGTGCTAGATCCCCAGGCAGCGTTTATTATGGCTACACCTTC. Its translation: CSARSPGSVYYGYTF.

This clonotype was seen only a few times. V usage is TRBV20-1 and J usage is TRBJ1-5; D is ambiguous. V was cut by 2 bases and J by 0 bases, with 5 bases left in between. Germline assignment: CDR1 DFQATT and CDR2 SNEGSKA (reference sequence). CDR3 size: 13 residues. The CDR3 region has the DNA TGCAGTGCTAGACGGTATAGCAATCAGCCCCAGCATTTT. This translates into CSARRYSNQPQHF.